Below, 18 T cell receptor beta chains from the same sample are listed, as sequenced in a study of blood T cell repertoires in COVID-19. Data came from immunoSEQ multiplex PCR; TCRdb stores just in-frame clones and leaves some out. Of around 340,000 clones in the sample, 65% to 85% are singletons; the top ten hold around 3%. The specimen sequenced was peripheral blood. The receptors were gathered from a man younger than 40 with active or convalescent COVID-19.

This chain links TRBV4-3 with TRBJ1-6; tentative D call: TRBD1 (6 bases). This CDR3 has 13 residues. The germline V gene encodes CDR1 LGHNA and CDR2 YSLEER. The V end lost 6 bases, the J end lost 8 bases, and 11 bases lay between the germline ends. The CDR3 DNA follows: TGCGCCAGCAGGTTGACAGGTTATTCACCCCTCCACTTT. Translated, it gives CASRLTGYSPLHF.

This clone was observed once. Within the sample, other DNA sequences also encode this same CDR3. This chain joins TRBV30 and TRBJ2-7; tentatively, D is TRBD1 (7 bases). Germline V gives CDR1 GTSNPN, CDR2 SVGIG (reference sequence). The CDR3 covers 11 residues. V lost 4 bases and J lost 4, with 8 bases in between. CDR3 DNA: TGTGCCTGGACAGGGGGGTACGAGCAGTACTTC. Translation gives CAWTGGYEQYF.

The CDR3 is CASSPRGQVNEQFF. CDR3 in DNA: TGTGCCAGCAGCCCACGAGGACAGGTTAATGAGCAGTTCTTC. The chain combines TRBV3-1 (or the pseudogene TRBV3-2) with TRBJ2-1; 7 nucleotides match TRBD1. This CDR3 region has 14 residues. The J segment lost 7 bases and the V segment lost 4 bases, leaving 7 bases of the junction unmatched. CDR1 is LGHDT and CDR2 is YNNKEL in the germline V gene (reference sequence).

Written as DNA, the CDR3 is TGCGCCAGCAGCCAAGAGGCGGCAGGGGATGAAAAACTGTTTTTT. It codes for CASSQEAAGDEKLFF. The chain is built from TRBV4-3 and TRBJ1-4, with D possibly being TRBD1 (6 bases). Trimming cost V 0 bases and J 6 bases, with 11 bases left between them. Germline CDR1 reads LGHNA; CDR2 reads YSLEER. The CDR3 consists of 15 residues.

The V and J genes are TRBV6-5 and TRBJ2-7, with 10 bases matching TRBD2. V dropped 6 bases and J dropped 3; count of bases not matched to a gene: 8. This CDR3 is built from 15 residues. Germline V gene lookup returns CDR1 MNHEY and CDR2 SVGAGI. CDR3: CASRLFLAGVYEQYF. Here the CDR3 DNA reads TGTGCCAGCAGGCTGTTTCTAGCGGGAGTCTACGAGCAGTACTTC.

V gene TRBV10-3 combines with J gene TRBJ2-7; the match to TRBD1 covers 10 bases. CDR3 size: 14 residues. Germline CDR1 and CDR2: ENHRY and SYGVKD. J was trimmed by 2 bases and V by 10 bases; bases with no gene match: 8. In DNA, the CDR3 is TGTGCCACCAACCGGGACAGGGGCACCTACGAGCAGTACTTC. This sequence encodes CATNRDRGTYEQYF.

In this sample, this clone turned up a few times. V usage is TRBV30 and J usage is TRBJ2-7; 12 bases map to TRBD2. From germline, CDR1 is GTSNPN and CDR2 SVGIG (reference sequence). There are 13 residues in the CDR3. V trimming: 3 bases; J trimming: 5 bases; junction bases outside the gene matches: 2. CDR3 loop: CAWRLAGGNEQYF. The CDR3 DNA sequence: TGTGCCTGGAGACTAGCGGGGGGCAACGAGCAGTACTTC.

The sample holds a few counts of this clone. The genes are TRBV6-2 or TRBV6-3 and TRBJ2-7; TRBD1 aligns across 8 bases. The trim removed 7 bases at V and 1 base at J, leaving 6 bases unmatched. Germline values: CDR1 MNHEY, CDR2 SVGEGT. This CDR3 spans 14 amino acids. The CDR3 nucleotides read TGTGCCAGCATCCCGGGACAGGCATCCTACGAGCAGTACTTC. It specifies CASIPGQASYEQYF.

The chain combines TRBV4-3 with TRBJ2-7, with 12 positions matching TRBD2. The CDR3 consists of 15 residues. Germline CDR1 is LGHNA and CDR2 is YSLEER. V shed 2 bases and J 2 bases; nucleotides not matched to a gene: 1. CDR3 sequence (DNA): TGCGCCAGCAGCCAAAGACTAGCGGGGGCCTACGAGCAGTACTTC. It encodes CASSQRLAGAYEQYF.

The chain links TRBV28 to TRBJ1-1; perhaps TRBD1 as D (6 bases). The germline V gene has CDR1 MDHEN and CDR2 SYDVKM. This CDR3 is built from 13 residues. Trimming shortened V by 3 bases and J by 4 bases, and 9 bases separated the two germline ends. In DNA, the CDR3 is TGTGCCAGCAGTTTTACAGGGAGCACTGAAGCTTTCTTT. It yields the protein CASSFTGSTEAFF. Supplemented by reference TRBV28 and TRBJ1-1, the full variable domain reads DVKVTQSSRYLVKRTGEKVFLECVQDMDHENMFWYRQDPGLGLRLIYFSYDVKMKEKGDIPEGYSVSREKKERFSLILESASTNQTSMYLCASSFTGSTEAFFGQGTRLTVV.

V and J are TRBV29-1 and TRBJ1-5; possible D gene TRBD1, 6 bases. Germline CDR1 SQVTM, CDR2 ANQGSEA. The CDR3 has 12 amino acids. V lost 4 bases and J lost 8, with 12 bases in between. The CDR3 DNA reads as TGCAGCGTTGGGCAGGGGAGGGAGCCCCAGCATTTT. Translated, it gives CSVGQGREPQHF.

This sequence joins TRBV5-1 and TRBJ2-5; 10 positions agree with TRBD1. The CDR3 length is 12 residues. V lost 7 bases and J lost 5; bases outside the gene matches: 2. In germline, CDR1 is SGHRS, CDR2 YFSETQ. CDR3 nucleotides: TGCGCCAGCGGGACAGGGGTGGAGACCCAGTACTTC. This gives the protein CASGTGVETQYF.

The rearrangement links TRBV12-3 or TRBV12-4 to TRBJ2-7; maybe TRBD1 (5 bases). The germline V and J ends were trimmed by 2 bases and 6 bases, with 8 bases remaining between them. This CDR3 has 12 amino acids. The CDR3 DNA sequence: TGTGCCAGCAGTTTACAGGGTGGCGAGCAGTACTTC. Residues: CASSLQGGEQYF.

This clone has a handful of counts. The chain has TRBV24-1 and TRBJ2-1, with 10 bases lining up with TRBD1. The J segment lost 6 bases and the V segment lost 3 bases, leaving 7 bases of the junction unmatched. The length of the CDR3 is 16 residues. The germline CDR1 and CDR2 sequences are KGHDR and SFDVKD. CDR3 residues: CATSDPDRGLLNEQFF. The CDR3 DNA sequence: TGTGCCACCAGTGATCCCGACAGGGGGCTCCTCAATGAGCAGTTCTTC.

The chain is built from TRBV30 and TRBJ2-5, with a weak D call TRBD2 (6 bases). This CDR3 spans 14 amino acids. Germline CDR1 reads GTSNPN; CDR2 reads SVGIG (reference sequence). V shed 0 bases and J shed 4 bases, with 12 bases lying between them. This CDR3 reads CAWSVSGMGETQYF. The CDR3 DNA is TGTGCCTGGAGTGTTAGCGGTATGGGAGAGACCCAGTACTTC.

The chain has TRBV7-2 and TRBJ2-1; 11 bases line up with TRBD2. The germline CDR1 and CDR2 sequences are SGHTA and FQGNSA. This CDR3 region has 16 residues. With 1 base clipped from V and 4 bases from J, the junction kept 3 bases outside the gene matches. The CDR3 DNA follows: TGTGCCAGCAGCTTAGTCGGGACTAGCGGTTACAATGAGCAGTTCTTC. Its protein product is CASSLVGTSGYNEQFF. The full variable domain, its missing parts supplied by reference TRBV7-2 and TRBJ2-1, is GAGVSQSPSNKVTEKGKDVELRCDPISGHTALYWYRQSLGQGLEFLIYFQGNSAPDKSGLPSDRFSAERTGGSVSTLTIQRTQQEDSAVYLCASSLVGTSGYNEQFFGPGTRLTVL.

In its sample, this clone was seen a few times. The genes are TRBV18 and TRBJ1-1; 8 positions match TRBD1. Trimming removed 6 bases from V and 0 bases from J; junction bases left unmatched: 0. The germline V gene encodes CDR1 KGHSH and CDR2 LQKENI. The CDR3 runs to 13 residues. CDR3 sequence (DNA): TGTGCCAGCTCGGGACAGGTGAACACTGAAGCTTTCTTT. Protein: CASSGQVNTEAFF.

This clone appeared a single time. J is TRBJ2-5 and V is TRBV4-1, with 8 positions matching TRBD1. The CDR3 is 16 residues long. Germline trimming cut 1 base from V and 7 bases from J; bases unmatched to any gene: 11. Germline-derived CDR1 and CDR2 are MGHRA and YSYEKL. CDR3 in DNA: TGCGCCAGCAGCCAAGCAGGGGGCGCGAGCTGGTGGACCCAGTACTTC. This gives the protein CASSQAGGASWWTQYF.